This T cell receptor (beta chain) was identified during a study of control samples from healthy donors and cancer patients (dated by TCRdb to 2019 to 2021). The method was the immunoSEQ multiplex PCR assay. The immuneACCESS repertoire file appears here via TCRdb, limited to in-frame rearrangements. These files lack a portion of the clones; in checked studies, under half of the deficit traces to unresolved V genes, and the cause of the others is not known. For this sample there are about 75,000 clones; approximately 80% appear just once. The ten largest clones add up to roughly 15% of the sample. The CDR3 goes from the cysteine to the phenylalanine over 16 residues. The only DNA kept is the CDR3, 48 bases in frame from the first base. V and J are truncated by 6 bases and 0 bases respectively, leaving an intervening sequence of 15 bases. From a lookup of the germline V gene (reference sequence), CDR1 and CDR2 are MNHNY and SVGAGI.

Notes on this clone: The target of this receptor is not known. Base-call qualities are not available, and no considerably larger clone is one nucleotide away.

Sequences were obtained from blood. The chain joins TRBV6-6 to TRBJ2-1, with a tentative D gene TRBD1 over 6 matching bases. This sequence was found in a man aged 45 to 65 in good health. The CDR3 region: CASRGTRGSSYNEQFF. The DNA is as follows: TGTGCCAGCAGGGGGACACGGGGAAGCTCCTACAATGAGCAGTTCTTC.